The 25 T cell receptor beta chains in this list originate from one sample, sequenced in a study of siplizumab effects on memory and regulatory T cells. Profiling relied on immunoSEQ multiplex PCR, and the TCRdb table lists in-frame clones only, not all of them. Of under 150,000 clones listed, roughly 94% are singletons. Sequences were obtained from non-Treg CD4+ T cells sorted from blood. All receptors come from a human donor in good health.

The CDR3 bases are TGCGCCAGCAGCCCGGGGTCAGGACAGATCTATGGCTACACCTTC. It yields the protein CASSPGSGQIYGYTF. The chain combines TRBV4-1 with TRBJ1-2; a weak D match, TRBD1 (6 bases). Trimming took 4 bases from V and 4 from J, leaving 16 bases between them. This CDR3 spans 15 amino acids. The V gene's germline CDR1 is MGHRA and CDR2 YSYEKL.

CDR3 in amino acids: CATHEGLRGYTF. Here the CDR3 DNA reads TGTGCCACCCATGAGGGGCTGCGAGGCTACACCTTC. The genes are TRBV10-3 and TRBJ1-2; weak D call: TRBD1 (5 bases). The CDR3 is 12 amino acids. V lost 10 bases and J 8 bases, leaving 17 bases between the germline ends. Germline V CDR1 and CDR2: ENHRY, SYGVKD.

The CDR3 region is CASRVTGLRYEQYF. In DNA, the CDR3 is TGTGCCAGCAGGGTGACAGGGCTCCGATACGAGCAGTACTTC. The chain is built from TRBV27 and TRBJ2-7; 7 bases are a match to TRBD1. CDR3 length: 14 residues. V shed 6 bases and J 4 bases; nucleotides not matched to a gene: 9. The V gene's germline CDR1 is MNHEY and CDR2 SMNVEV (reference sequence).

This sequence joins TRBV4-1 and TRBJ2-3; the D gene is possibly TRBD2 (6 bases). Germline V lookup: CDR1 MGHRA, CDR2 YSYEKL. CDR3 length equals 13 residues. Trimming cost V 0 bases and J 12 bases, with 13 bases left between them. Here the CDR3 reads CASSQDSTRLQYF. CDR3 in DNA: TGCGCCAGCAGCCAAGATTCGACTAGGCTTCAGTATTTT.

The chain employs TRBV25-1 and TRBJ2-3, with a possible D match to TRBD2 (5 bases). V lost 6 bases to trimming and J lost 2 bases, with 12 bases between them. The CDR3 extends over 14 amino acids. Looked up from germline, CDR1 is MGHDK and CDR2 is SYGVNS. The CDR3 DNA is TGTGCCAGCAGACCTTCAGCGGTCACAGATACGCAGTATTTT. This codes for CASRPSAVTDTQYF.

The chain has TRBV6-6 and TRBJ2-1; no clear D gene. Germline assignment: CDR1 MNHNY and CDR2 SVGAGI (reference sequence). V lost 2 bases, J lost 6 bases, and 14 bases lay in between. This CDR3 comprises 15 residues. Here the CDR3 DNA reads TGTGCCAGCAGTTACCTGGGTCAACAGACCAATGAGCAGTTCTTC. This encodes CASSYLGQQTNEQFF.

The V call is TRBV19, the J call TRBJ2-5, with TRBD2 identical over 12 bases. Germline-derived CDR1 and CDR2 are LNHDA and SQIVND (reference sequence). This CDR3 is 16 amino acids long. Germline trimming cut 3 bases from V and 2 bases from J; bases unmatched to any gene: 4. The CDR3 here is CASSILAGGGQETQYF. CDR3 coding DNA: TGTGCCAGTAGTATTCTAGCGGGAGGGGGGCAAGAGACCCAGTACTTC.

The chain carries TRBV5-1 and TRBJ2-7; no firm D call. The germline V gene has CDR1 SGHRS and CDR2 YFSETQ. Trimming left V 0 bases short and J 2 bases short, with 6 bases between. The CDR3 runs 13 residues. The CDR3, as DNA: TGCGCCAGCAGCTTGGACGGCGCCTACGAGCAGTACTTC. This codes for CASSLDGAYEQYF.

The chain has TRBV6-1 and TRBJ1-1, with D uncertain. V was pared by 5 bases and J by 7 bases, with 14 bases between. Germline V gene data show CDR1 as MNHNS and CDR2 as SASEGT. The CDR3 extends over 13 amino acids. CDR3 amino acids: CASSRRQVDEAFF. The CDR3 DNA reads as TGTGCCAGCAGTCGTAGGCAGGTGGATGAAGCTTTCTTT.

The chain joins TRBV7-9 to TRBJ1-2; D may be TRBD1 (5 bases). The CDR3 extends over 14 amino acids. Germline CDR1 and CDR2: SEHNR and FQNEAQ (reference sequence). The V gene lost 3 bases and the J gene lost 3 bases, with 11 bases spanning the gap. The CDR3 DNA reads TGTGCCAGCAGCTTGGGGGAGGGCTACTATGGCTACACCTTC. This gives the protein CASSLGEGYYGYTF.

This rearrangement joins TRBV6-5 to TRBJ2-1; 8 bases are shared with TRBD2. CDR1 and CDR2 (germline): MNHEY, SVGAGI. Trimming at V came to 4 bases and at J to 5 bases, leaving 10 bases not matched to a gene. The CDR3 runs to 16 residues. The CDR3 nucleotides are TGTGCCAGCAGTTCCGGTCTAGCGGGTTCTAACAATGAGCAGTTCTTC. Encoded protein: CASSSGLAGSNNEQFF.

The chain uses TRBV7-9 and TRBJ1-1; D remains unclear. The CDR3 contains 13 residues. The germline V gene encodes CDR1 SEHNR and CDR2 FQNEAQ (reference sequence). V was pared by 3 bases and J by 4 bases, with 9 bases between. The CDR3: CASSFEAGTEAFF. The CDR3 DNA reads TGTGCCAGCAGCTTCGAGGCTGGCACTGAAGCTTTCTTT.

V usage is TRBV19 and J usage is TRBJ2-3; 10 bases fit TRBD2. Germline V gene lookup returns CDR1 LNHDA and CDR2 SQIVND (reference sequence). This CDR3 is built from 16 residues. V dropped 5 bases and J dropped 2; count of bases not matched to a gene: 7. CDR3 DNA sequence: TGTGCCAGTAGTCGGCTAGCGGGGGCATACACAGATACGCAGTATTTT. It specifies CASSRLAGAYTDTQYF.

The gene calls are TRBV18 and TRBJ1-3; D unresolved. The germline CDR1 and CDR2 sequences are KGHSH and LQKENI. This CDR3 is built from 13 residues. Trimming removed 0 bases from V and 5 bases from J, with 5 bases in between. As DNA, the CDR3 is TGTGCCAGCTCACCACCCGAGAGAAACACCATATATTTT. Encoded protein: CASSPPERNTIYF.

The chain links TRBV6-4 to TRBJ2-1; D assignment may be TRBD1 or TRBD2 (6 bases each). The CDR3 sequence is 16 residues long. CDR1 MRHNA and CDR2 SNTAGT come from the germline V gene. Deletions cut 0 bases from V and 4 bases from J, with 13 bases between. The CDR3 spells CASSDSGGGGYNEQFF. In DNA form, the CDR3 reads TGTGCCAGCAGTGACTCGGGCGGAGGGGGGTACAATGAGCAGTTCTTC.

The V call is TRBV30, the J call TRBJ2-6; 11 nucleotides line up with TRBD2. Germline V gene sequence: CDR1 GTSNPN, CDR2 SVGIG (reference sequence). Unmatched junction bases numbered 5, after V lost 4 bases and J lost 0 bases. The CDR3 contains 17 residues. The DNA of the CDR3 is TGTGCCTGGACCCGACTAGCGGGGTACTCTGGGGCCAACGTCCTGACTTTC. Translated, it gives CAWTRLAGYSGANVLTF.

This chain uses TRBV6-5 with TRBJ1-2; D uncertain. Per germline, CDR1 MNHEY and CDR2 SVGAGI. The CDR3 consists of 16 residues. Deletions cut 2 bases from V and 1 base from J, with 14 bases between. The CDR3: CASSYLVGRDNYGYTF. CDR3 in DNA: TGTGCCAGCAGTTACCTCGTAGGAAGGGATAACTATGGCTACACCTTC.

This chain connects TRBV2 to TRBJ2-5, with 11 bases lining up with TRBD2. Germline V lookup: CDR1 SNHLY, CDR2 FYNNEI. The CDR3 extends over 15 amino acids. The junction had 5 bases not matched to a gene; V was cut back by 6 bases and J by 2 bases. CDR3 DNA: TGTGCCAGCAGACTAGCGGGGGTGGAACAAGAGACCCAGTACTTC. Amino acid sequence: CASRLAGVEQETQYF. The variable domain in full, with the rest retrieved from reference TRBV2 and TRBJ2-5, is EPEVTQTPSHQVTQMGQEVILRCVPISNHLYFYWYRQILGQKVEFLVSFYNNEISEKSEIFDDQFSVERPDGSNFTLKIRSTKLEDSAMYFCASRLAGVEQETQYFGPGTRLLVL.

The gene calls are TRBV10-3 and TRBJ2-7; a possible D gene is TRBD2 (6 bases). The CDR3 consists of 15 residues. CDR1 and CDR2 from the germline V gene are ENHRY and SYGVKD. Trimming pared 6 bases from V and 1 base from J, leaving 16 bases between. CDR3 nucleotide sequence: TGTGCCATCAGCGGAGCCCGGGGGAGGTCCTACGAGCAGTACTTC. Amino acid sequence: CAISGARGRSYEQYF.

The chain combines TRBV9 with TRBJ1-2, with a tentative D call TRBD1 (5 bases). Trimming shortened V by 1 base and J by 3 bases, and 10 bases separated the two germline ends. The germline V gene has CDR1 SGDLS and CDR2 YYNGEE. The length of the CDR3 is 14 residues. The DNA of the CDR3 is TGTGCCAGCAGCGTAAAGCCCAGGGACTATGGCTACACCTTC. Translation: CASSVKPRDYGYTF. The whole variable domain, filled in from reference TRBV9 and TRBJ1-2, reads DSGVTQTPKHLITATGQRVTLRCSPRSGDLSVYWYQQSLDQGLQFLIQYYNGEERAKGNILERFSAQQFPDLHSELNLSSLELGDSALYFCASSVKPRDYGYTFGSGTRLTVV.

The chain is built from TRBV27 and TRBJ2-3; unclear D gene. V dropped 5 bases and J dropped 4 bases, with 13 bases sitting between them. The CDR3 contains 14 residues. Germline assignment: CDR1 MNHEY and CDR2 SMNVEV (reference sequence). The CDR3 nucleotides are TGTGCCAGCAGTCCCTCCCGGGTTGCAGATACGCAGTATTTT. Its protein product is CASSPSRVADTQYF.

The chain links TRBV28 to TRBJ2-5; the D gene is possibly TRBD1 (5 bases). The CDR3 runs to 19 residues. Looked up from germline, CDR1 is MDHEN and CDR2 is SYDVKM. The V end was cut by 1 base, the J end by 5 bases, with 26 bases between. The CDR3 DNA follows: TGTGCCAGCAGTTTATACGACGCAGGGATTTCCCGGCAGAATGAGACCCAGTACTTC. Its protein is CASSLYDAGISRQNETQYF.

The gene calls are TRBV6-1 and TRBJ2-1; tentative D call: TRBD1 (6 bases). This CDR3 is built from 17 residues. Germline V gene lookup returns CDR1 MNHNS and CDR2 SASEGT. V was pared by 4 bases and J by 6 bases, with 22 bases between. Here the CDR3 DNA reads TGTGCCAGCAGTGCCGTAGTTGGGGGCAGGGCGGGCAATGAGCAGTTCTTC. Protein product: CASSAVVGGRAGNEQFF.

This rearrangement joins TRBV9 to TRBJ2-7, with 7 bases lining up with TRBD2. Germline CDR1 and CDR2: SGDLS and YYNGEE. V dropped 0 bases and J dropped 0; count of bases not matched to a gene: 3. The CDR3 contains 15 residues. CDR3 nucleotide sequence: TGTGCCAGCAGCGTAGGCGGGGGAGACTCCTACGAGCAGTACTTC. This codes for CASSVGGGDSYEQYF.

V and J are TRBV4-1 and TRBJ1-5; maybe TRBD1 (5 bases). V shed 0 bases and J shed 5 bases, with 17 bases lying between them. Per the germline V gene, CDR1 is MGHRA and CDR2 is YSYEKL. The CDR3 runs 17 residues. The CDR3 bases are TGCGCCAGCAGCCAAGATCTGCGGGGGTTACTTTATCAGCCCCAGCATTTT. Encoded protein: CASSQDLRGLLYQPQHF.